Sequencing of this T cell receptor beta chain was carried out in a study of identical twins. General study findings and limits: For out-of-frame beta sequences, excess twin sharing was weaker. Abundant beta clonotypes from cord blood had fewer insertions, unlike memory repertoires, which showed none. It was out-of-frame TCR alpha sharing in monozygotic twins that models underestimated. Cross-sectional statistics, not tracking of the same donors, supported the conclusions.

CDR1 and CDR2 from the germline V gene are MNHEY and SVGEGT. V trimming: 5 bases; J trimming: 2 bases; junction bases outside the gene matches: 6. The CDR3 has 15 amino acids. A single record per CDR3 protein comes from TCRdb applying MiXCR to the 5' RACE reads. Of 350,000 to 500,000 distinct CDR3 sequences detected, about 18% appear once; the ten largest clones hold 12%. This clonotype was seen a few times. As yet, its antigen is unknown. This receptor was identified in a man aged 45-60 years in good health. V usage is TRBV6-2 or TRBV6-3 and J usage is TRBJ2-7, with 10 bases identical to TRBD2. The material sequenced was naive T cells sorted from blood. CDR3 nucleotides: TGTGCCAGCAGTGAGGGACTAGCGCCCACCTACGAGCAGTACTTC. It is translated as CASSEGLAPTYEQYF.